This is a list of T cell receptor beta chains from one sample in a study of blood T cell repertoires in COVID-19. Only in-frame clones appear in the TCRdb table, and some are missing; sequencing was by immunoSEQ multiplex PCR. The sample consists of fewer than 150,000 clones, around 85% of them appearing once. The sample comprised peripheral blood. All receptors derive from a human donor in a cohort sampled during active COVID-19. CDR3s include the opening cysteine and the closing phenylalanine or tryptophan. A D gene is named only where the DNA matches it firmly. A row's size may be missing; if present it is once, few, many or a size class.

v_call: TRBV10-3; d_call: -; clone_size: -; j_call: TRBJ2-5; cdr3_nt: TGTGCCATCAGTGAGGGAGGGGAGACCCAGTACTTC; cdr3_aa: CAISEGGETQYF
v_call: TRBV5-4; d_call: -; clone_size: -; j_call: TRBJ1-3; cdr3_nt: TGTGCCAGCAGCTTAGTGCCAGGGGTGGACTCTGGAAACACCATATATTTT; cdr3_aa: CASSLVPGVDSGNTIYF
v_call: TRBV19; d_call: TRBD2; clone_size: -; j_call: TRBJ2-1; cdr3_nt: TGTGCCAGTAGTTACAAAGGACTAGCGGGAGTAAGTGAGCAGTTCTTC; cdr3_aa: CASSYKGLAGVSEQFF
v_call: TRBV5-1; d_call: -; clone_size: -; j_call: TRBJ1-2; cdr3_nt: TGCGCCACCGCAAGCGCAGGGAACTATGGCTACACCTTC; cdr3_aa: CATASAGNYGYTF
v_call: TRBV19; d_call: -; clone_size: -; j_call: TRBJ1-5; cdr3_nt: TGTGCCAGTAGTATCTTAAGGACAGAGCCCCAGCATTTT; cdr3_aa: CASSILRTEPQHF
v_call: TRBV30; d_call: TRBD1; clone_size: -; j_call: TRBJ1-2; cdr3_nt: TGTGCCTGGAAGGGACAGGGGGTATATGGCTACACCTTC; cdr3_aa: CAWKGQGVYGYTF
v_call: TRBV30; d_call: -; clone_size: -; j_call: TRBJ2-6; cdr3_nt: TGTGCCTGGAGCCGACAGCTCTCTGGGGCCAACGTCCTGACTTTC; cdr3_aa: CAWSRQLSGANVLTF
v_call: TRBV18; d_call: -; clone_size: -; j_call: TRBJ1-1; cdr3_nt: TGTGCCAGCTCACCGTGGGGCAGTACCACTGAAGCTTTCTTT; cdr3_aa: CASSPWGSTTEAFF
v_call: TRBV11-3; d_call: -; clone_size: -; j_call: TRBJ1-1; cdr3_nt: TGTGCCAGCAGCTTAGACCGAGCTGCAGCGGGCGGTCGTTTGAACACTGAAGCTTTCTTT; cdr3_aa: CASSLDRAAAGGRLNTEAFF
v_call: TRBV6-5; d_call: -; clone_size: -; j_call: TRBJ1-1; cdr3_nt: TGTGCCAGCAGTTACGTCTCGCAGGCCCCTGAAGCTTTCTTT; cdr3_aa: CASSYVSQAPEAFF
v_call: TRBV20-1; d_call: -; clone_size: -; j_call: TRBJ1-1; cdr3_nt: TGCAGTGCTTTTCCGGGAGATGAAGCTTTCTTT; cdr3_aa: CSAFPGDEAFF
v_call: TRBV19; d_call: -; clone_size: -; j_call: TRBJ1-5; cdr3_nt: TGTGCCAGTAGTATCTGGGGCCAGCAGCCCCAGCATTTT; cdr3_aa: CASSIWGQQPQHF
v_call: TRBV30; d_call: -; clone_size: -; j_call: TRBJ2-1; cdr3_nt: TGTGCCTGGAAGAGCCTAGGAGGTTCCTACAATGAGCAGTTCTTC; cdr3_aa: CAWKSLGGSYNEQFF
v_call: TRBV28; d_call: TRBD2; clone_size: -; j_call: TRBJ2-7; cdr3_nt: TGTGCCAGTTCGGGGGGCTACGAGCAGTACTTC; cdr3_aa: CASSGGYEQYF
v_call: TRBV7-9; d_call: TRBD2; clone_size: -; j_call: TRBJ2-3; cdr3_nt: TGTGCCAGCAGCTTAGCCGACAGCGGGGACACAGATACGCAGTATTTT; cdr3_aa: CASSLADSGDTDTQYF
v_call: TRBV30; d_call: TRBD1; clone_size: -; j_call: TRBJ2-5; cdr3_nt: TGTGCCTGGGACAGGGGTCGACGAGGGGAGACCCAGTACTTC; cdr3_aa: CAWDRGRRGETQYF
v_call: TRBV19; d_call: -; clone_size: -; j_call: TRBJ1-1; cdr3_nt: TGTGCCAGTAGTAAAACAGGGAACACTGAAGCTTTCTTT; cdr3_aa: CASSKTGNTEAFF
v_call: TRBV27; d_call: TRBD1; clone_size: -; j_call: TRBJ1-2; cdr3_nt: TGTGCCAGCAGTCTGGGACAGGACCCAAGCTACACCTTC; cdr3_aa: CASSLGQDPSYTF
v_call: TRBV19; d_call: -; clone_size: -; j_call: TRBJ1-5; cdr3_nt: TGTGCCAGTAGTCACACCTCAAATCAGCCCCAGCATTTT; cdr3_aa: CASSHTSNQPQHF
v_call: TRBV5-1; d_call: -; clone_size: -; j_call: TRBJ1-1; cdr3_nt: TGCGCCAGCAGCGGCAGCGGGGCCTCCGAAGCTTTCTTT; cdr3_aa: CASSGSGASEAFF
v_call: TRBV5-6; d_call: TRBD2; clone_size: -; j_call: TRBJ2-1; cdr3_nt: TGTGCCAGCAGCGAAGCGGGAGAATCCTACAATGAGCAGTTCTTC; cdr3_aa: CASSEAGESYNEQFF
v_call: TRBV18; d_call: TRBD1; clone_size: -; j_call: TRBJ2-7; cdr3_nt: TGTGCCAGCTCACCGAGGGGGGGACAGGGGAGCCACGAGCAGTACTTC; cdr3_aa: CASSPRGGQGSHEQYF
v_call: TRBV5-8; d_call: -; clone_size: -; j_call: TRBJ1-2; cdr3_nt: TGTGCCAGCAGCTTGGAACAGGGTGGCGGTGGCTACACCTTC; cdr3_aa: CASSLEQGGGGYTF
v_call: TRBV30; d_call: -; clone_size: -; j_call: TRBJ1-3; cdr3_nt: TGTGCCTGGCTCCCCCAAGGGGCTACAGGAAACACCATATATTTT; cdr3_aa: CAWLPQGATGNTIYF
v_call: TRBV7-6; d_call: TRBD2; clone_size: -; j_call: TRBJ2-1; cdr3_nt: TGTGCCAGCAGCGCAAGATTTAGCGGGAGGGGGGATGAGCAGTTCTTC; cdr3_aa: CASSARFSGRGDEQFF
v_call: TRBV9; d_call: -; clone_size: -; j_call: TRBJ1-1; cdr3_nt: TGTGCCAGCAGCGCTGAGGGTACTACTGAAGCTTTCTTT; cdr3_aa: CASSAEGTTEAFF
v_call: TRBV12-3/TRBV12-4; d_call: -; clone_size: -; j_call: TRBJ1-2; cdr3_nt: TGTGCCAGCAGTTTAGTGCTGACTTATGGCTACACCTTC; cdr3_aa: CASSLVLTYGYTF
v_call: TRBV24-1; d_call: -; clone_size: -; j_call: TRBJ2-6; cdr3_nt: TGTGCCACCAGTGATACCAGGGCTGGGGCCAACGTCCTGACTTTC; cdr3_aa: CATSDTRAGANVLTF
v_call: TRBV5-4; d_call: -; clone_size: -; j_call: TRBJ1-2; cdr3_nt: TGTGCCAGCAGCGAGTCAGGACATAACTATGGCTACACCTTC; cdr3_aa: CASSESGHNYGYTF
v_call: TRBV6-5; d_call: TRBD2; clone_size: -; j_call: TRBJ2-3; cdr3_nt: TGTGCCAGCAGTTCAGCGGGATCGGTAACAGATACGCAGTATTTT; cdr3_aa: CASSSAGSVTDTQYF
v_call: TRBV28; d_call: TRBD1; clone_size: -; j_call: TRBJ1-2; cdr3_nt: TGTGCCAGCAGAGGAGCCGGGACAGGGGCGACATTCTATGGCTACACCTTC; cdr3_aa: CASRGAGTGATFYGYTF
v_call: TRBV7-2; d_call: -; clone_size: few; j_call: TRBJ2-3; cdr3_nt: TGTGCCAGCAGCTTAGCTGGGGAGAGAGATACGCAGTATTTT; cdr3_aa: CASSLAGERDTQYF
v_call: TRBV14; d_call: TRBD2; clone_size: once; j_call: TRBJ2-1; cdr3_nt: TGTGCCAGCAGCCAAGATGTAGCGGGGGCCTACAATGAGCAGTTCTTC; cdr3_aa: CASSQDVAGAYNEQFF
v_call: TRBV19; d_call: -; clone_size: -; j_call: TRBJ2-1; cdr3_nt: TGTGCCAGTAGTATAGATAAGACTAACTGGGCCGTCACTGAGCAGTTCTTC; cdr3_aa: CASSIDKTNWAVTEQFF
v_call: TRBV4-3; d_call: TRBD1; clone_size: -; j_call: TRBJ1-4; cdr3_nt: TGCGCCAGCAGCCAAGATCGTGGACAGGGTAATGAAAAACTGTTTTTT; cdr3_aa: CASSQDRGQGNEKLFF
v_call: TRBV27; d_call: TRBD2; clone_size: -; j_call: TRBJ2-7; cdr3_nt: TGTGCCAGCAGCTCACTAGCGGGGGCGCACTACGAGCAGTACTTC; cdr3_aa: CASSSLAGAHYEQYF
v_call: TRBV10-1; d_call: TRBD1; clone_size: few; j_call: TRBJ1-5; cdr3_nt: TGCGCCAGCAGTGAGTCGAGACAGGGGGGGCAGCCCCAGCATTTT; cdr3_aa: CASSESRQGGQPQHF
v_call: TRBV6-2/TRBV6-3; d_call: -; clone_size: -; j_call: TRBJ2-1; cdr3_nt: TGTGCCAGCAGTAATGCCGTGGGGGCCATCGACAATGAGCAGTTCTTC; cdr3_aa: CASSNAVGAIDNEQFF
v_call: TRBV12-3/TRBV12-4; d_call: -; clone_size: -; j_call: TRBJ1-1; cdr3_nt: TGTGCCAGCAGCTTTAGTGTTAACTCGGAAGCTTTCTTT; cdr3_aa: CASSFSVNSEAFF
v_call: TRBV6-5; d_call: -; clone_size: once; j_call: TRBJ1-3; cdr3_nt: TGTGCCAGCAGTTATGACGGGGGAAACACCATATATTTT; cdr3_aa: CASSYDGGNTIYF
v_call: TRBV11-3; d_call: -; clone_size: -; j_call: TRBJ1-3; cdr3_nt: TGTGCCAGCAGCTTCCGGGAGAACACCATATATTTT; cdr3_aa: CASSFRENTIYF
v_call: TRBV3-1/TRBV3-2; d_call: -; clone_size: -; j_call: TRBJ1-2; cdr3_nt: TGTGCCAGCAGCCGCTCCCAGGGGAACTATGGCTACACCTTC; cdr3_aa: CASSRSQGNYGYTF
v_call: TRBV6-2/TRBV6-3; d_call: TRBD1; clone_size: -; j_call: TRBJ1-6; cdr3_nt: TGTGCCAGCAACCCGACAGGGGTCAATTCACCCCTCCACTTT; cdr3_aa: CASNPTGVNSPLHF
v_call: TRBV6-1; d_call: -; clone_size: -; j_call: TRBJ1-5; cdr3_nt: TGTGCCAGCAGTGAAGGTGCCAGTATCCAGCCCCAGCATTTT; cdr3_aa: CASSEGASIQPQHF
v_call: TRBV12-5; d_call: -; clone_size: -; j_call: TRBJ1-1; cdr3_nt: TGTGCTAGTGCCCTTCGACAGAAGAACACTGAAGCTTTCTTT; cdr3_aa: CASALRQKNTEAFF
v_call: TRBV3-1/TRBV3-2; d_call: -; clone_size: few; j_call: TRBJ1-2; cdr3_nt: TGTGCCAGCAGCCAAGATCAGGGTAGTTATGGCTACACCTTC; cdr3_aa: CASSQDQGSYGYTF
v_call: TRBV6-6; d_call: TRBD1; clone_size: -; j_call: TRBJ1-5; cdr3_nt: TGTGCCAGCAGTAGTCCGGGACAGGGACAGCCCCAGCATTTT; cdr3_aa: CASSSPGQGQPQHF
v_call: TRBV7-2; d_call: -; clone_size: -; j_call: TRBJ2-7; cdr3_nt: TGTGCCAGCAGCGATGGACAGGGAGGGCGCGAGCAGTACTTC; cdr3_aa: CASSDGQGGREQYF
v_call: TRBV5-4; d_call: -; clone_size: -; j_call: TRBJ1-6; cdr3_nt: TGTGCCAGCCGGACATCCAGCTCCTATAATTCACCCCTCCACTTT; cdr3_aa: CASRTSSSYNSPLHF
v_call: TRBV14; d_call: -; clone_size: -; j_call: TRBJ1-1; cdr3_nt: TGTGCCAGCAGCCAAGAATGGGGCAGGGGAGAGGCTTTCTTT; cdr3_aa: CASSQEWGRGEAFF
v_call: TRBV5-4; d_call: TRBD2; clone_size: -; j_call: TRBJ2-2; cdr3_nt: TGTGCCAGCATCGAGTACGGGGGGGCTGCCGGGGAGCTGTTTTTT; cdr3_aa: CASIEYGGAAGELFF